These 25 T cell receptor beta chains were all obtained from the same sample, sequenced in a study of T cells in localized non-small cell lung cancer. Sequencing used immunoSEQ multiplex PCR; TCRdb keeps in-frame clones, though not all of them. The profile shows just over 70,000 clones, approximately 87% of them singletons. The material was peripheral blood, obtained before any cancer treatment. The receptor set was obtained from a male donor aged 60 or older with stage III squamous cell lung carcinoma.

The CDR3 here is CASSSRGRTTYNEQFF. CDR3 sequence (DNA): TGTGCCAGCAGCTCCAGGGGACGGACTACCTACAATGAGCAGTTCTTC. This sequence joins TRBV7-2 and TRBJ2-1; TRBD1 or TRBD2 may be the D gene (6 bases each). This CDR3 spans 16 amino acids. The germline V and J ends were trimmed by 4 bases and 2 bases, with 15 bases remaining between them. Germline CDR1 and CDR2: SGHTA and FQGNSA.

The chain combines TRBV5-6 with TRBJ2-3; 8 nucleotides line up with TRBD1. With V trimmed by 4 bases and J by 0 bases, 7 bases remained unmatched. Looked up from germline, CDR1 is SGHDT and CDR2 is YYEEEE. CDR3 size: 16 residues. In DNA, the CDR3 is TGTGCCAGCAGCCTCGGTCACAGGGGGAGCACAGATACGCAGTATTTT. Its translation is CASSLGHRGSTDTQYF.

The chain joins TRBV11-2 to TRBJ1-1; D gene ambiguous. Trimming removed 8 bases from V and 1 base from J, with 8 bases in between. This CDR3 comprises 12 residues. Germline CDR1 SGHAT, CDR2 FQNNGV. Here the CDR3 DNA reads TGTGCCAGCGGGGAAGGGAACACTGAAGCTTTCTTT. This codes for CASGEGNTEAFF.

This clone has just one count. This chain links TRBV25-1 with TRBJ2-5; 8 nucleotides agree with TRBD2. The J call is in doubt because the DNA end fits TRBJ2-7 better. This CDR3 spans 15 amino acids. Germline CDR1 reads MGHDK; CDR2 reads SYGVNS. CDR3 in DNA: TGTGCCAGCAAGAATGGCGGGGGGCCGAAATACGAGCAGTACTTC. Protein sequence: CASKNGGGPKYEQYF.

Here the CDR3 DNA reads TGCAGCGTTGGGAGTGTGGGCGGGACTGAAGCTTTCTTT. It translates to CSVGSVGGTEAFF. V usage is TRBV29-1 and J usage is TRBJ1-1; D not resolved. The CDR3 has 13 residues. From germline, CDR1 is SQVTM and CDR2 ANQGSEA. V shed 4 bases and J shed 5 bases, with 14 bases lying between them.

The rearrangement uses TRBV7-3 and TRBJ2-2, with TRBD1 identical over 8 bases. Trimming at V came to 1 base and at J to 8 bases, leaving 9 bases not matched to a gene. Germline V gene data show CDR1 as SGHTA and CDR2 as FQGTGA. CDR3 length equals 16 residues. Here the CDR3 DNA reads TGTGCCAGCAGCTTAATGGTCGGACAGGGTGTTGGGGAGCTGTTTTTT. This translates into CASSLMVGQGVGELFF.

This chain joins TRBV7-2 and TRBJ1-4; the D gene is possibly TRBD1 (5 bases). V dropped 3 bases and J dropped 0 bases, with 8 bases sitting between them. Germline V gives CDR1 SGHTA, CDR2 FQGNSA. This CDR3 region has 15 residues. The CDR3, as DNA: TGTGCCAGCAGCTTCCAGGGTTCAACTAATGAAAAACTGTTTTTT. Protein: CASSFQGSTNEKLFF.

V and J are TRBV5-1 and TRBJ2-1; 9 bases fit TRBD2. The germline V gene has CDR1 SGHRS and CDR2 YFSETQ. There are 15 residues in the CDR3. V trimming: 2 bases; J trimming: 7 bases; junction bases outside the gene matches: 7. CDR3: CASSLTAGGSNEQFF. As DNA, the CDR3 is TGCGCCAGCAGCTTAACAGCGGGGGGCAGTAATGAGCAGTTCTTC.

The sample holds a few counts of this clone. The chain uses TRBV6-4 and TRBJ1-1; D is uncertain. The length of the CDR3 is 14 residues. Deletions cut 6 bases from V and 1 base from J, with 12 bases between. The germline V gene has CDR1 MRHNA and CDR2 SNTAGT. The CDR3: CASSEEDGNTEAFF. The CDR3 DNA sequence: TGTGCCAGCAGCGAAGAGGACGGGAACACTGAAGCTTTCTTT.

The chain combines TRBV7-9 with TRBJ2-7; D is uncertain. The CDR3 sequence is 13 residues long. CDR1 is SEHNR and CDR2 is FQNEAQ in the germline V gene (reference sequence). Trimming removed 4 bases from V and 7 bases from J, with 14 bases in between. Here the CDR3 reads CASSSAKGWEQYF. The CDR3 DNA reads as TGTGCCAGCAGCTCCGCCAAGGGTTGGGAGCAGTACTTC.

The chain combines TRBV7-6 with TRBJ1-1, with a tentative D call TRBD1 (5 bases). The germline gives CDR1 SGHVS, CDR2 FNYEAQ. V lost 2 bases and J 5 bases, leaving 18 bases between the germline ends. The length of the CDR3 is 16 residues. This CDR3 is CASSLSPPEGRTEAFF. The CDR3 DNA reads TGTGCCAGCAGCTTATCCCCCCCGGAGGGGAGGACTGAAGCTTTCTTT.

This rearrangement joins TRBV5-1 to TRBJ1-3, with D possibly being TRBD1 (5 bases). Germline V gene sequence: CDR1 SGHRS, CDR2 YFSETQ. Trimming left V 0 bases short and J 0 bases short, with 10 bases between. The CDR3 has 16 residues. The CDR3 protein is CASSLVQASSGNTIYF. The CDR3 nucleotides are TGCGCCAGCAGCTTGGTACAGGCAAGCTCTGGAAACACCATATATTTT.

CDR3 in DNA: TGTGCCAGCAGTTTACTAAGGAGGACTGAAGCTTTCTTT. Its translation: CASSLLRRTEAFF. The chain has TRBV28 and TRBJ1-1; D not resolved. This CDR3 is 13 amino acids long. V shed 2 bases and J shed 5 bases, with 9 bases lying between them. Germline V CDR1 and CDR2: MDHEN, SYDVKM.

The chain's CDR3 is CASTPTPYNEQFF. CDR3 DNA sequence: TGTGCCAGCACCCCGACACCCTACAATGAGCAGTTCTTC. The chain recombines TRBV6-5 with TRBJ2-1; no clear D gene. Trimming stripped 7 bases from V and 2 bases from J, with 9 bases between. The CDR3 runs 13 residues. CDR1 is MNHEY and CDR2 is SVGAGI in the germline V gene.

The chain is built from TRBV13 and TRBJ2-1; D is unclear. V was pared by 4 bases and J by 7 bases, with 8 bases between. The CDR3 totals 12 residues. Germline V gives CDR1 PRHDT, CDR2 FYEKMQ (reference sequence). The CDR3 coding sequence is TGTGCCAGCAGCTCGCTCCAAAATGAGCAGTTCTTC. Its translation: CASSSLQNEQFF.

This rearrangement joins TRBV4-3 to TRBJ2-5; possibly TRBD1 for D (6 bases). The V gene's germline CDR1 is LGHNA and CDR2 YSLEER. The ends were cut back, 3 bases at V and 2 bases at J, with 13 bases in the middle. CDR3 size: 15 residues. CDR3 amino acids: CASSQTGTNQETQYF. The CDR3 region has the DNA TGCGCCAGCAGCCAGACCGGGACAAATCAAGAGACCCAGTACTTC.

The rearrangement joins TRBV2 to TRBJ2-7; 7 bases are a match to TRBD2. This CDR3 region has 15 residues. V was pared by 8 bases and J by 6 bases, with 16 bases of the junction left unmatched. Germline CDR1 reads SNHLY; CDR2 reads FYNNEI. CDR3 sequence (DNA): TGTGCCAGCGAGGGCGGGGGTGACCCGCGTCGCGAGCAGTACTTC. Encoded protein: CASEGGGDPRREQYF.

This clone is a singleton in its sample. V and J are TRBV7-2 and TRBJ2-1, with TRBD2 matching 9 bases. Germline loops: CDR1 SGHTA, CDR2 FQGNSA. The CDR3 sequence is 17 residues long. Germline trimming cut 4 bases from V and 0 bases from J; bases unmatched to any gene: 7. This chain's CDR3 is CASSSFLAGSSYNEQFF. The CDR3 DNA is TGTGCCAGCAGCTCATTTCTAGCGGGAAGCTCCTACAATGAGCAGTTCTTC.

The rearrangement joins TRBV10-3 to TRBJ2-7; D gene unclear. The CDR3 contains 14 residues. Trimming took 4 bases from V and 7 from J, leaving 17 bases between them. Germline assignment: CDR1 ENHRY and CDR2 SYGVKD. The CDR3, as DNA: TGTGCCATCAGTGGCCGAGGCCTAGGAGCTGAGCAGTACTTC. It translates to CAISGRGLGAEQYF.

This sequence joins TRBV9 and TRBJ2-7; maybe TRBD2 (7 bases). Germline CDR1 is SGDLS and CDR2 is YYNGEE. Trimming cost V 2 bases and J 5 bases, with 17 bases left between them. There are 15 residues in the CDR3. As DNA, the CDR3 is TGTGCCAGCAGCGTCGCCGCGGGGGCTTTCAACGAGCAGTACTTC. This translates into CASSVAAGAFNEQYF.

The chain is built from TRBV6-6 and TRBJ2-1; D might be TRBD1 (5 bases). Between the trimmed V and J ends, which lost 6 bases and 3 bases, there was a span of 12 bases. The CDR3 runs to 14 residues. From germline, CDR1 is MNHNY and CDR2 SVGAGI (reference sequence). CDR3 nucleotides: TGTGCCAGCAGCCAGACAGACCTCTACAATGAGCAGTTCTTC. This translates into CASSQTDLYNEQFF.

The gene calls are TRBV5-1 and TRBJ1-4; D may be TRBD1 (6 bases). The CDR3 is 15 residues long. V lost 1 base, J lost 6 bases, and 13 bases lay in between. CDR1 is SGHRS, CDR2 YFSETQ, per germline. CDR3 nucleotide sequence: TGCGCCAGCAGCTTGAATCTAGGGGGGGATGAAAAACTGTTTTTT. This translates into CASSLNLGGDEKLFF.

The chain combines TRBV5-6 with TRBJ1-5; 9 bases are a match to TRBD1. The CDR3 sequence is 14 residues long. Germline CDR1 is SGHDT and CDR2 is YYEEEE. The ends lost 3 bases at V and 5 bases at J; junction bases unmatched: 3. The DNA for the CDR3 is TGTGCCAGCAGCTGGGGACAGGGACATCAGCCCCAGCATTTT. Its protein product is CASSWGQGHQPQHF.

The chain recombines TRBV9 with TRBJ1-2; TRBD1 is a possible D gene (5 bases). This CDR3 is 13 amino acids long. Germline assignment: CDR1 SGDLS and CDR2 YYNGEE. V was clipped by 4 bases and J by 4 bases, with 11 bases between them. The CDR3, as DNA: TGTGCCAGCAGCTGGGGGTTTGGCTATGGCTACACCTTC. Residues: CASSWGFGYGYTF.

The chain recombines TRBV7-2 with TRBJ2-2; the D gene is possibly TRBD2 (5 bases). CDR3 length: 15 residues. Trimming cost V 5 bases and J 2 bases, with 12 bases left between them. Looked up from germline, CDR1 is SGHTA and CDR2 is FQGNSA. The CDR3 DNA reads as TGTGCCAGCAGCCGAGTCGGGATAAACACCGGGGAGCTGTTTTTT. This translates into CASSRVGINTGELFF.